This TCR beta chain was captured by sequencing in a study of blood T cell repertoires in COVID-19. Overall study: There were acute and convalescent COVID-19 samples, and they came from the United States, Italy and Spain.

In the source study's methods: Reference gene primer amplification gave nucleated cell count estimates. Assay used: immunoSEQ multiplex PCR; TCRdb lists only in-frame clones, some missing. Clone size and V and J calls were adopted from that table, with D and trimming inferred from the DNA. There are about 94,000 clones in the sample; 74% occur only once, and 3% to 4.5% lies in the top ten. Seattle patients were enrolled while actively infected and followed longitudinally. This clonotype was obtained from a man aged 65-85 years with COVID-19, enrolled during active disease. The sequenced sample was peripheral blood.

The CDR3 protein is CASSQGAGAEAFF. Written as DNA, the CDR3 is TGTGCCAGCAGTCAGGGGGCGGGGGCTGAAGCTTTCTTT. The chain recombines TRBV25-1 with TRBJ1-1, with TRBD1 matching over 8 bases. The germline V gene has CDR1 MGHDK and CDR2 SYGVNS. The V segment lost 5 bases and the J segment 6 bases; nucleotides outside the gene matches: 5. There are 13 residues in the CDR3.